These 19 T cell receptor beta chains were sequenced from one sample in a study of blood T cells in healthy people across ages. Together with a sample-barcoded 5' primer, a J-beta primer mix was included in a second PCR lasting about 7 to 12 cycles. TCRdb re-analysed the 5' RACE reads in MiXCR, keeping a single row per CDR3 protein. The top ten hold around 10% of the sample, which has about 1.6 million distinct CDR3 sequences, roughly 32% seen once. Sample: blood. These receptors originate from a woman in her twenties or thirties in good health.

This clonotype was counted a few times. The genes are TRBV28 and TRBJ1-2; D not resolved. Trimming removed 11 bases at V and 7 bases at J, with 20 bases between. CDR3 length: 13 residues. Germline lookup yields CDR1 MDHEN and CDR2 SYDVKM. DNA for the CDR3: TGTGCCGGAGCTCGCCAGCCTGAGGGTGGCTACACCTTC. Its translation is CAGARQPEGGYTF.

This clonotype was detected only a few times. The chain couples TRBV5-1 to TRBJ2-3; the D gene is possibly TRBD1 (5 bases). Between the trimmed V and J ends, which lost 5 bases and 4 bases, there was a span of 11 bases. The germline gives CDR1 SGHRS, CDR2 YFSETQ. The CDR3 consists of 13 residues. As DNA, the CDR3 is TGCGCCAGCAGAAAAGACAGATCAGATACGCAGTATTTT. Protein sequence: CASRKDRSDTQYF.

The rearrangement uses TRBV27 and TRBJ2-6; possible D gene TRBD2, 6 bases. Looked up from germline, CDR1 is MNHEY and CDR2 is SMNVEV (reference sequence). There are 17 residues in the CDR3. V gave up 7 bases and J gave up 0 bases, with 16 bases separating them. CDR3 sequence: CASTEAGGSSGANVLTF. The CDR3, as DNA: TGTGCCAGCACCGAAGCGGGCGGTAGCTCTGGGGCCAACGTCCTGACTTTC. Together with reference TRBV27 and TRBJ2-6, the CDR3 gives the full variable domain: EAQVTQNPRYLITVTGKKLTVTCSQNMNHEYMSWYRQDPGLGLRQIYYSMNVEVTDKGDVPEGYKVSRKEKRNFPLILESPSPNQTSLYFCASTEAGGSSGANVLTFGAGSRLTVL.

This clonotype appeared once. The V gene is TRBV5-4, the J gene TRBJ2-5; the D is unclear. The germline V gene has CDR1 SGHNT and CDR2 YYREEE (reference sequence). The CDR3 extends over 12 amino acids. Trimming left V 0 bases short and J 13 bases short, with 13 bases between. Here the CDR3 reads CASSLESYERYF. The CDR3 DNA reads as TGTGCCAGCAGCTTGGAGTCCTACGAGCGGTACTTC.

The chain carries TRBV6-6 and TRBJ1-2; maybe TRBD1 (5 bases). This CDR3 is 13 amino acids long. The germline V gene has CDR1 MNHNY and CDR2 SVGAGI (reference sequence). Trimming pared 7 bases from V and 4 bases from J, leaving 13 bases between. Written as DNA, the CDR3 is TGTGCCAGCACCAGGGAGACGGCCTATGGCTACACCTTC. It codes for CASTRETAYGYTF.

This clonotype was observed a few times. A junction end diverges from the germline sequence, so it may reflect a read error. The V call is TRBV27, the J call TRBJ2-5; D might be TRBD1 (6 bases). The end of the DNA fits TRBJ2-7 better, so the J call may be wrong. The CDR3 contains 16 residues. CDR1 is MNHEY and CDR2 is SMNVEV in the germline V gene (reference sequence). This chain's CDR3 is CVSSSSAGVISYEQYF. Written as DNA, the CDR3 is TGTGTCAGCAGTTCATCGGCAGGGGTGATCTCCTACGAGCAGTACTTC.

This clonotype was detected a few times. The CDR3 protein is CAIHGGSGTGSYNEQFF. The CDR3 DNA follows: TGTGCCATCCACGGGGGGTCCGGGACAGGGTCCTACAATGAGCAGTTCTTC. The genes are TRBV10-3 and TRBJ2-1; 9 nucleotides line up with TRBD1. CDR3 size: 17 residues. The V gene end was trimmed by 8 bases and the J gene end by 1 base; junction bases not matched to a gene: 12. Germline values: CDR1 ENHRY, CDR2 SYGVKD.

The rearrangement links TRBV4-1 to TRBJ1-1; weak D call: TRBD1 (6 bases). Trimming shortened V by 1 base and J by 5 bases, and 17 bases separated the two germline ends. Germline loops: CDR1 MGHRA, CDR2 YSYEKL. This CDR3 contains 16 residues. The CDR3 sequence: CASSQGRQAGRTEAFF. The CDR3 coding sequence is TGCGCCAGCAGCCAAGGAAGACAGGCGGGGAGGACTGAAGCTTTCTTT.

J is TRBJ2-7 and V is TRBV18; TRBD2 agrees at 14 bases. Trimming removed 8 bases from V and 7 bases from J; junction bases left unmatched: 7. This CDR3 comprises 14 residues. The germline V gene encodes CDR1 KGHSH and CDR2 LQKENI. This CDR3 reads CASPSTSGRGEQYF. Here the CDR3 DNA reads TGTGCCAGCCCATCGACTAGCGGGAGGGGAGAGCAGTACTTC.

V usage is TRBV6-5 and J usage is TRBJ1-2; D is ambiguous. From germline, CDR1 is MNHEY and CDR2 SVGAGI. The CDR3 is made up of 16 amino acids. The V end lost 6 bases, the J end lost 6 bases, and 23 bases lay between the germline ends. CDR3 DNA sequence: TGTGCCAGCAGCAATGAGCCCGCTGGTCTGGTGAATGGCTACACCTTC. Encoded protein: CASSNEPAGLVNGYTF.

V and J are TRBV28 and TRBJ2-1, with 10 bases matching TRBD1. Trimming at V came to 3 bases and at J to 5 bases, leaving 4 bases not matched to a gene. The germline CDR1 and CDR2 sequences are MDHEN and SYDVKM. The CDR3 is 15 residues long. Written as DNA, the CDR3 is TGTGCCAGCAGTTTCCAGGACAGGGGGAACAATGAGCAGTTCTTC. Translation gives CASSFQDRGNNEQFF.

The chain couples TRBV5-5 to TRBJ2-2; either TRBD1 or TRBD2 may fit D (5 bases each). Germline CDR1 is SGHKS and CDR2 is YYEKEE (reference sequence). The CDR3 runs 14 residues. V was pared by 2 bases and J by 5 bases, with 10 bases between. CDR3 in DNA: TGTGCCAGCAGCTTTTGGGGGAGTACCGGGGAGCTGTTTTTT. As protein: CASSFWGSTGELFF. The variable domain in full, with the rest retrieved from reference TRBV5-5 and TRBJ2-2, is DAGVTQSPTHLIKTRGQQVTLRCSPISGHKSVSWYQQVLGQGPQFIFQYYEKEERGRGNFPDRFSARQFPNYSSELNVNALLLGDSALYLCASSFWGSTGELFFGEGSRLTVL.

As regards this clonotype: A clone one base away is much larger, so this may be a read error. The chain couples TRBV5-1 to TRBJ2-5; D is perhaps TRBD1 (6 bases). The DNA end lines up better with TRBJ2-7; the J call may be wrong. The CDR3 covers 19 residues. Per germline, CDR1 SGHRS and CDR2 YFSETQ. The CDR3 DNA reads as TGCGCCAGCGGCTTAACAGGGTATGTCGGAGGCCATCAGTACTACGAGCAGTACTTC. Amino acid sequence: CASGLTGYVGGHQYYEQYF.

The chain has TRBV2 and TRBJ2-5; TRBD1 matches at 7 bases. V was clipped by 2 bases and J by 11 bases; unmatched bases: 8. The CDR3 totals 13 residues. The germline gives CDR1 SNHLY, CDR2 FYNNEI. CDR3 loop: CASSETGDKEQYF. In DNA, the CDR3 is TGTGCCAGCAGTGAAACAGGGGATAAGGAGCAGTACTTC.

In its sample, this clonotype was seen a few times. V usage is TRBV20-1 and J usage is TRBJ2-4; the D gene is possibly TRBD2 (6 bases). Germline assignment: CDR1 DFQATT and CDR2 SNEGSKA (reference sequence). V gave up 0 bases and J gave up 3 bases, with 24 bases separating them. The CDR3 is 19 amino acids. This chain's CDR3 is CSARDLVPKKTGLKNIQYF. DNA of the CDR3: TGCAGTGCTAGAGATCTGGTCCCCAAGAAAACGGGACTCAAAAACATTCAGTACTTC.

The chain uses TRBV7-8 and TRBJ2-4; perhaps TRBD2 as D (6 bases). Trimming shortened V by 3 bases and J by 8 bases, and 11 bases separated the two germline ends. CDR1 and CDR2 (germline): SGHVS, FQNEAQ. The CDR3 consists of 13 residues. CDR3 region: CASSFREIDIQYF. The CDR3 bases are TGTGCCAGCAGCTTCCGGGAGATTGACATTCAGTACTTC.

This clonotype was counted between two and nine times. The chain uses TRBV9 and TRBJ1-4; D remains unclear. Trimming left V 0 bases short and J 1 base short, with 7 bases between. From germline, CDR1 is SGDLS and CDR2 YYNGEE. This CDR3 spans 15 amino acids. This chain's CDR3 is CASSVGVRTNEKLFF. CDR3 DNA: TGTGCCAGCAGCGTAGGTGTCAGAACTAATGAAAAACTGTTTTTT.

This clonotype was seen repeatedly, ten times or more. CDR3 sequence reads: CASSLQGVTYEQYF. Here the CDR3 DNA reads TGTGCCAGCAGTTTACAAGGGGTCACCTACGAGCAGTACTTC. V usage is TRBV28 and J usage is TRBJ2-7; a weak D match, TRBD1 (5 bases). Trimming removed 2 bases at V and 2 bases at J, with 10 bases between. The germline CDR1 and CDR2 sequences are MDHEN and SYDVKM. The CDR3 is 14 residues long.

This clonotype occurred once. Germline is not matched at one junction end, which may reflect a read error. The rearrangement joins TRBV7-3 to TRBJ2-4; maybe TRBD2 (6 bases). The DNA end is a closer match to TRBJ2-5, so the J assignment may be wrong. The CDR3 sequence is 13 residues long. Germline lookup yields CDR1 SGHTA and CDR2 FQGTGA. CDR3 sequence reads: CVSSLLAGETQYF. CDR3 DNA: TGTGTCAGCAGCTTACTAGCAGGGGAGACCCAGTACTTC.